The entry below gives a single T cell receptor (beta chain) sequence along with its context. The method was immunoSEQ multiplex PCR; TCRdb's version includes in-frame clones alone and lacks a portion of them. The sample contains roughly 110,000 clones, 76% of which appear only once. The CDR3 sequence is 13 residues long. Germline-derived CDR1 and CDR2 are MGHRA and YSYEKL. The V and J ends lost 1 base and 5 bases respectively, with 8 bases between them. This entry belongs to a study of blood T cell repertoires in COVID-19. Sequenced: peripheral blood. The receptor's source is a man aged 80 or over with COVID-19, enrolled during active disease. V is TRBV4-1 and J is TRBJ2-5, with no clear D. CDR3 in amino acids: CASSQGGSETQYF. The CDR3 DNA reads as TGCGCCAGCAGCCAAGGAGGATCGGAGACCCAGTACTTC.